This TCR beta chain was recorded in a study of PD-1 blockade in mismatch repair-deficient tumors. TCR sequencing covered a few patients who responded to pembrolizumab. Study-wide findings and caveats: Tumor-resident clones, often absent from pretreatment blood, expanded after pembrolizumab and then contracted.

Sequencing was performed with immunoSEQ multiplex PCR; in TCRdb, only in-frame clones are kept and a portion is missing. Of roughly 37,000 clones detected, approximately 88% appear once; the ten largest clones hold 1% to 1.4%. Regarding this clone: Its cognate antigen is unknown.

This receptor was obtained from an adult with mismatch repair-deficient cancer. This specimen consisted of PBMCs, obtained around 38 weeks after starting pembrolizumab.

This CDR3 is CASSLNGVSSYNEQFF. The CDR3 nucleotides read TGCGCCAGCAGCTTGAACGGGGTTTCCTCCTACAATGAGCAGTTCTTC. The V and J genes are TRBV5-1 and TRBJ2-1; TRBD2 is a possible D gene (5 bases). Trimming removed 1 base from V and 0 bases from J, with 11 bases in between. The CDR3 is made up of 16 amino acids. Germline lookup yields CDR1 SGHRS and CDR2 YFSETQ.